This section outlines one T cell receptor (beta chain) sequence together with its context. This specimen comes from a study of blood T cell repertoires in COVID-19. Study as a whole: The study drew acute and convalescent COVID-19 samples from the United States, Italy and Spain.

The data were produced by immunoSEQ multiplex PCR, yet TCRdb's version contains in-frame clones alone and is incomplete. Found here are almost 400,000 clones, approximately 90% of them singletons; the top ten hold approximately 1%. Participants reported their clinical history, and cohort assignment relied on those reports. The clonotype comes from a woman in her twenties or thirties with acute COVID-19. The sequenced material came from PBMCs or T cells enriched from blood (not recorded which).

The CDR3 region is CSVTTRTGNGYTF. The DNA of the CDR3 is TGCAGCGTTACAACACGGACAGGGAACGGCTACACCTTC. The chain couples TRBV29-1 to TRBJ1-2; 8 nucleotides line up with TRBD1. Trimming took 5 bases from V and 8 from J; bases not matched to a gene: 10. This CDR3 comprises 13 residues. CDR1 is SQVTM and CDR2 is ANQGSEA in the germline V gene.